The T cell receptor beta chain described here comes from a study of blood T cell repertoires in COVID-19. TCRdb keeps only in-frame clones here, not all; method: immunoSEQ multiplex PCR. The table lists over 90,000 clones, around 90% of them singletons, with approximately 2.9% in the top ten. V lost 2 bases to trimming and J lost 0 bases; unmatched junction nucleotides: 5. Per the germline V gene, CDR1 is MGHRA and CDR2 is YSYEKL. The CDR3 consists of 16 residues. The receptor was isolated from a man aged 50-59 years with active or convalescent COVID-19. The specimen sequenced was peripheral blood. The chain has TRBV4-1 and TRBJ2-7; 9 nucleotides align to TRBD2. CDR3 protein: CASSQYAGGISYEQYF. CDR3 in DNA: TGCGCCAGCAGCCAATACGCGGGGGGGATCTCCTACGAGCAGTACTTC.